This TCR beta chain was recorded in a study of regulatory and conventional T cells in RAG deficiency. The repertoire was sequenced with immunoSEQ multiplex PCR; TCRdb's copy has only in-frame clones and lacks some. The data contain approximately 46,000 clones, about 90% of them seen just once; the ten biggest clones take up 0.51%. About this clone: Its antigen is unidentified.

Blood CD4+ CD25-low CD127-high conventional T cells supplied the genomic DNA template. Findings and caveats of the study: Other subsets showed approximately 10-fold reductions, but Treg unique TCR beta sequences fell roughly 96-fold in these patients. Shannon entropy fell and Simpson indices rose in RAG-deficient patients.

Germline V gene sequence: CDR1 MGHDK, CDR2 SYGVNS. The CDR3 runs to 12 residues. V lost 11 bases, J lost 0 bases, and 8 bases lay in between. These same data were also listed under a study on regulatory T cells. That source adds: Primers: 52 TRBV forward and 13 TRBJ reverse. In patients, unique TRB V-J pairs were restricted and V/J usage skewed, especially in Tregs.

The V gene is TRBV25-1, the J gene TRBJ1-3; D is unresolved. This clonotype originated in a human donor in good health. Sequenced input: CD4+ effector T cells sorted from blood. The CDR3 is CASRNSGNTIYF. DNA for the CDR3: TGTGCCTCCCGGAACTCTGGAAACACCATATATTTT.